A selection of T cell receptor beta chains follows, all from one sample in a study of T cell repertoires in cytomegalovirus infection. From the reads, TCRdb called clonotypes with MiXCR, one entry per CDR3 protein. The sample has around 800,000 distinct CDR3 sequences, about 33% seen once; the top ten hold about an eighth. No antigen is known for these receptors. This material consisted of cultured CD8+ T cells from PBMCs, taken from culture after CMV antigen stimulation. All receptors derive from a human donor in good health (CMV status not recorded). Some clones in this sample may be carry-over from other donors' samples. The CDR3 runs from the conserved cysteine through the conserved F or W.

TRBJ2-7 TRBV7-8 CASSLDAGGTYEQYF
TRBJ1-1 TRBV27 CASSLLAENTEAFF
TRBJ1-6 TRBV2 CASSEWKGGRSPLHF
TRBJ1-5 TRBV5-6 CASSLGQGLFNQPQHF
TRBJ2-3 TRBV6-2/TRBV6-3 CATWGGDTQYF
TRBJ1-2 TRBV4-1 CASSPTERAQDGYTF
TRBJ1-1 TRBV7-9 CASSSQSAGRNTEAFF
TRBJ2-7 TRBV25-1 CASSEWGGEQYF
TRBJ2-2 TRBV27 CASSPRGGRVAGELFF
TRBJ2-1 TRBV5-4 CASSPARLAGGSYNEQFF
TRBJ2-3 TRBV7-2 CASSPRQGPRTDTQYF
TRBJ1-2 TRBV19 CASHSGTALFGYTF
TRBJ1-2 TRBV5-1 CASSLGGGQQDGYTF
TRBJ1-1 TRBV19 CASSIGKMNTEAFF
TRBJ2-1 TRBV6-5 CASSYEQPSSYNEQFF
TRBJ2-3 TRBV7-6 CASSLTPGDTQYF